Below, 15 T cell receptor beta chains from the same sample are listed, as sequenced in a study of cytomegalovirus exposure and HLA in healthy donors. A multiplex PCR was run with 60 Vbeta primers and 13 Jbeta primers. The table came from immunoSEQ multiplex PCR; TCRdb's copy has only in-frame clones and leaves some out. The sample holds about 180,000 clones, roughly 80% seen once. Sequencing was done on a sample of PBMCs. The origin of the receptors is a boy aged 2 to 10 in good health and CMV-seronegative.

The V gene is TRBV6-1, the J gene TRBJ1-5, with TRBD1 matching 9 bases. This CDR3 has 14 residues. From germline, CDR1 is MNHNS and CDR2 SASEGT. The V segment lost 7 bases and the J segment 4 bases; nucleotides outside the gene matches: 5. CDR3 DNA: TGTGCCAGCATGGGACAGGGAGAAAATCAGCCCCAGCATTTT. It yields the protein CASMGQGENQPQHF.

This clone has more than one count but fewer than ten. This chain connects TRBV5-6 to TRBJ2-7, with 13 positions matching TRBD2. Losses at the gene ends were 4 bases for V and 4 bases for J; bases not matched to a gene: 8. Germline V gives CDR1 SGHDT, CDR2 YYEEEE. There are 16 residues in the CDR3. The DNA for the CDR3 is TGTGCCAGCAGCCGCGCCGGGACTAGCGGGATATACGAGCAGTACTTC. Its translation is CASSRAGTSGIYEQYF. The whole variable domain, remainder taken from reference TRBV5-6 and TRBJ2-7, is DAGVTQSPTHLIKTRGQQVTLRCSPKSGHDTVSWYQQALGQGPQFIFQYYEEEERQRGNFPDRFSGHQFPNYSSELNVNALLLGDSALYLCASSRAGTSGIYEQYFGPGTRLTVT.

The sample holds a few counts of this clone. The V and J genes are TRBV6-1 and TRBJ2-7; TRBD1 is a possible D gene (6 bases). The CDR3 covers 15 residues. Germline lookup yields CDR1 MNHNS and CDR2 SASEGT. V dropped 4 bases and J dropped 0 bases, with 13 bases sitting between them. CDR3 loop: CASSVRDKSSYEQYF. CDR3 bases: TGTGCCAGCAGTGTCCGGGACAAAAGCTCCTACGAGCAGTACTTC.

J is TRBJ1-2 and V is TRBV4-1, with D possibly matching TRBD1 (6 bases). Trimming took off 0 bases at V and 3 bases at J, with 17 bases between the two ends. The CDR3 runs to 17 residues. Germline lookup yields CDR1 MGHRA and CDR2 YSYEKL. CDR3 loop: CASSQDLQGRRDYGYTF. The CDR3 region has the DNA TGCGCCAGCAGCCAAGATCTTCAGGGGCGCCGGGACTATGGCTACACCTTC.

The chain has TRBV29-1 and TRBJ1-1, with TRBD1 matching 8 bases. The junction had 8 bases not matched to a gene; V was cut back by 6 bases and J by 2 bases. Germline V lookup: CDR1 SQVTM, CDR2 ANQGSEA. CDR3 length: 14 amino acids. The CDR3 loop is CSVKRTGSNTEAFF. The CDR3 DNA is TGCAGCGTGAAGAGGACAGGGTCTAACACTGAAGCTTTCTTT.

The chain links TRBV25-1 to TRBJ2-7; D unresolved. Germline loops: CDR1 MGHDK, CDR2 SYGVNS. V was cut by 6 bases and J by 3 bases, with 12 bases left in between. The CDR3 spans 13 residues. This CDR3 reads CASRSPELYEQYF. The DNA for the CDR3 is TGTGCCAGCAGGTCCCCCGAGCTCTACGAGCAGTACTTC.

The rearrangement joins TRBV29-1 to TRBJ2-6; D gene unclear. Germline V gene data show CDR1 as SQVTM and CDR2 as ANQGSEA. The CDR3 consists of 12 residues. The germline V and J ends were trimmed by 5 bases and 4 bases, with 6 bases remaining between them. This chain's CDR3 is CSVFIGANVLTF. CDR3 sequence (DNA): TGCAGCGTTTTTATCGGGGCCAACGTCCTGACTTTC.

The CDR3 nucleotides read TGCGCCAGCAGCCAGACCGGACAGGGAGGGGGCGAGACCCAGTACTTC. It is translated as CASSQTGQGGGETQYF. The chain joins TRBV4-1 to TRBJ2-5; D may be TRBD1 (8 bases). The germline gives CDR1 MGHRA, CDR2 YSYEKL. CDR3 size: 16 residues. V was shortened by 3 bases and J by 5 bases, with 19 bases between the two germline ends.

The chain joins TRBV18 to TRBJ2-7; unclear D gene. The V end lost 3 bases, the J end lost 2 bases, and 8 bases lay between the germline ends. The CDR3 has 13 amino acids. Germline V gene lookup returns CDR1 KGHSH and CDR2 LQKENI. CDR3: CASSPGSAYEQYF. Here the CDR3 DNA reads TGTGCCAGCTCACCGGGCAGTGCCTACGAGCAGTACTTC.

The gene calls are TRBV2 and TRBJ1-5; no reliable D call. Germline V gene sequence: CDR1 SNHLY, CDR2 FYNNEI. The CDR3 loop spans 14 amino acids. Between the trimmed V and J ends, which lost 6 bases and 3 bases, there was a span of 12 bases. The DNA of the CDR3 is TGTGCCAGCAGCGAAACGGAGCCCAATCAGCCCCAGCATTTT. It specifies CASSETEPNQPQHF.

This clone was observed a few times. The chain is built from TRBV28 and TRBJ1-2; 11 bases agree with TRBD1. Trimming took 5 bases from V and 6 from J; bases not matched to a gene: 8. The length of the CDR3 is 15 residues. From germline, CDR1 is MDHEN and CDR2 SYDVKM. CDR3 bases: TGTGCCAGCAGTCCGAGGACAGGGGGCCGTAATGGCTACACCTTC. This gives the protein CASSPRTGGRNGYTF.

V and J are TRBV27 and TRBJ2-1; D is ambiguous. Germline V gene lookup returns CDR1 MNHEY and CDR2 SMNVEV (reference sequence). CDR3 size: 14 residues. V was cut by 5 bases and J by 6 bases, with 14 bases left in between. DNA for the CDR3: TGTGCCAGCAGTCTTAGTAGCCCTTCCAATGAGCAGTTCTTC. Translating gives CASSLSSPSNEQFF.

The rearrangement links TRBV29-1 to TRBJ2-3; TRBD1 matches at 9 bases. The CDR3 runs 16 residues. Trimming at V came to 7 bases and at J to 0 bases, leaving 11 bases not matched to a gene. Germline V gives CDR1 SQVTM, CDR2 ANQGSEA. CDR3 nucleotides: TGCAGCGGGAAGGATGGACAGGGGCTTAGCACAGATACGCAGTATTTT. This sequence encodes CSGKDGQGLSTDTQYF.

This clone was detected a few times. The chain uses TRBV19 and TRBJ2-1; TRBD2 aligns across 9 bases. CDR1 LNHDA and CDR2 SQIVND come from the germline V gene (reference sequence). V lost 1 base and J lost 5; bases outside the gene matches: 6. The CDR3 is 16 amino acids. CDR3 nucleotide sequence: TGTGCCAGTAGTATAGCGGTAGCGGGAGTCAACAATGAGCAGTTCTTC. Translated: CASSIAVAGVNNEQFF.

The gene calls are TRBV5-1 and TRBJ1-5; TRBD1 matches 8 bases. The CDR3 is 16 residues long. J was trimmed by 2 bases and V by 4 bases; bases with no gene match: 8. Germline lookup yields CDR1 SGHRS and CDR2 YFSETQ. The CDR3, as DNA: TGCGCCAGCAGCCTCGGACAGGGCGATGGCAATCAGCCCCAGCATTTT. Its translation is CASSLGQGDGNQPQHF.